Ten or more counts support the clone carrying this T cell receptor (beta chain). The source of the sample is a study of T cells in Graves' hyperthyroidism and ophthalmopathy. RNA transcripts served as the template for amplifying TCR beta CDR3 regions. TCR CDR3 underwent first-round RT-PCR with the HTBI primer set. TCRdb re-analysed the multiplex PCR reads in MiXCR, keeping a single row per CDR3 protein. Altogether more than 500,000 distinct CDR3 sequences are present, approximately 48% being singletons, with the ten largest covering about 45%. Deletions cut 4 bases from V and 7 bases from J, with 14 bases between. CDR1 and CDR2 (germline): LGHNA, YSLEER. The CDR3 covers 13 residues.

The TCR was taken from an adult woman with Graves' disease, either hyperthyroidism or ophthalmopathy (not recorded which). Sequencing was done on a sample of peripheral blood or thyroid tissue (not recorded which). The chain combines TRBV4-3 with TRBJ2-7; weak D call: TRBD2 (6 bases). The CDR3 sequence is CASSPRTTGEQYF. The CDR3, as DNA: TGCGCCAGCAGCCCCAGGACTACGGGGGAGCAGTACTTC.